Below are 27 T cell receptor beta chains sequenced from a single sample in a study of OX40 agonist ivuxolimab in advanced cancers. The protocol was immunoSEQ multiplex PCR, while the TCRdb copy is restricted to in-frame clones and leaves out a portion. Of some 110,000 clones listed, 85% to 95% are singletons. Sequences were derived from CD4+ or CD8+ T cells sorted from blood, sampled in a trial of the OX40 agonist ivuxolimab. The receptors were gathered from an adult with an advanced solid tumor such as melanoma, head and neck, liver or kidney cancer.

V and J are TRBV7-3 and TRBJ1-2; 11 bases map to TRBD1. J was trimmed by 4 bases and V by 5 bases; bases with no gene match: 9. Germline V gives CDR1 SGHTA, CDR2 FQGTGA. This CDR3 comprises 16 residues. CDR3 loop: CASSPRTGGMGYGYTF. CDR3 nucleotide sequence: TGTGCCAGCAGCCCCCGGACAGGGGGCATGGGCTATGGCTACACCTTC.

The CDR3 DNA follows: TGTGCCAGCAGCGAGGCAGGGACACCATACAATGAGCAGTTCTTC. Translated: CASSEAGTPYNEQFF. The gene calls are TRBV7-9 and TRBJ2-1; D perhaps matches TRBD1 (6 bases). The germline CDR1 and CDR2 sequences are SEHNR and FQNEAQ (reference sequence). V lost 5 bases to trimming and J lost 4 bases, with 15 bases between them. CDR3 length: 15 amino acids.

V and J are TRBV6-6 and TRBJ1-2, with a weak D call TRBD1 (6 bases). This CDR3 spans 15 amino acids. Trimming stripped 2 bases from V and 3 bases from J, with 13 bases between. CDR1 and CDR2 from the germline V gene are MNHNY and SVGAGI (reference sequence). The CDR3 nucleotides read TGTGCCAGCAGTTACCCTGCCAGGACAGACTATGGCTACACCTTC. Its protein is CASSYPARTDYGYTF.

The J gene is TRBJ2-7, the V gene TRBV19; 12 nucleotides align to TRBD2. CDR1 is LNHDA, CDR2 SQIVND, per germline (reference sequence). The CDR3 runs 15 residues. The V and J ends lost 1 base and 4 bases, in that order; junction bases with no gene match: 2. The chain's CDR3 is CASSIGLAGEYEQYF. CDR3 DNA sequence: TGTGCCAGTAGTATAGGACTAGCGGGAGAGTACGAGCAGTACTTC.

CDR3: CASQQGNTGELFF. The CDR3 coding sequence is TGTGCCAGTCAACAGGGGAACACCGGGGAGCTGTTTTTT. This chain connects TRBV7-5 to TRBJ2-2; TRBD1 reflects the table's D call only, with no check against the DNA. TRBV7-5 is assigned pseudogene status. There are 13 residues in the CDR3.

This clone was counted between two and nine times. This sequence joins TRBV30 and TRBJ1-6; no clear D. Trimming stripped 3 bases from V and 10 bases from J, with 16 bases between. CDR1 GTSNPN and CDR2 SVGIG come from the germline V gene (reference sequence). CDR3 size: 14 residues. Here the CDR3 reads CAWRSSRSGSPLHF. CDR3 DNA: TGTGCCTGGAGATCCAGCCGCTCCGGGTCACCCCTCCACTTT.

The J gene is TRBJ2-5, the V gene TRBV9, with 8 bases identical to TRBD1. The J call may be faulty, since TRBJ2-7 better matches the DNA end. CDR3 length: 17 residues. Germline CDR1 SGDLS, CDR2 YYNGEE. This chain's CDR3 is CASSVDPTGQDTYEQYF. CDR3 DNA: TGTGCCAGCAGCGTAGACCCTACGGGACAGGACACCTACGAGCAGTACTTC.

This chain uses TRBV27 with TRBJ2-2; D unclear. The CDR3 sequence is 17 residues long. CDR1 and CDR2 (germline): MNHEY, SMNVEV (reference sequence). V lost 3 bases and J 5 bases, leaving 19 bases between the germline ends. CDR3 amino acids: CASSFSEDALRTGELFF. The CDR3 DNA reads TGTGCCAGCAGTTTCTCCGAGGACGCGCTGAGGACCGGGGAGCTGTTTTTT.

The chain uses TRBV7-9 and TRBJ2-1, with 8 positions matching TRBD2. V shed 5 bases, J shed 10 bases, and the junction held 13 bases outside the gene matches. Germline V gene data show CDR1 as SEHNR and CDR2 as FQNEAQ (reference sequence). This CDR3 contains 15 residues. CDR3 amino acids: CASSHIRVLAGEQFF. In DNA form, the CDR3 reads TGTGCCAGCAGCCATATCCGGGTGCTAGCGGGCGAGCAGTTCTTC.

The V call is TRBV7-9, the J call TRBJ2-1; a weak D match, TRBD1 (5 bases). Germline assignment: CDR1 SEHNR and CDR2 FQNEAQ (reference sequence). Trimming took off 10 bases at V and 3 bases at J, with 16 bases between the two ends. The CDR3 spans 14 residues. In DNA, the CDR3 is TGTGCCACCCTTTCTGGCAGGGACTACAATGAGCAGTTCTTC. Amino acid sequence: CATLSGRDYNEQFF. The full variable domain, completed using reference TRBV7-9 and TRBJ2-1, is DTGVSQNPRHKITKRGQNVTFRCDPISEHNRLYWYRQTLGQGPEFLTYFQNEAQLEKSRLLSDRFSAERPKGSFSTLEIQRTEQGDSAMYLCATLSGRDYNEQFFGPGTRLTVL.

J is TRBJ2-7 and V is TRBV6-5, with 9 bases matching TRBD2. CDR1 MNHEY and CDR2 SVGAGI come from the germline V gene. Trimming at V came to 7 bases and at J to 1 base, leaving 5 bases not matched to a gene. This CDR3 is built from 14 residues. CDR3 bases: TGTGCCAGCAATCCGGCGGGAGGGTCCTACGAGCAGTACTTC. Protein: CASNPAGGSYEQYF.

Here the CDR3 DNA reads TGTGCCAGCAGCCCCAGCGGGGTAACTGAAGCTTTCTTT. Translation gives CASSPSGVTEAFF. This chain links TRBV28 with TRBJ1-1; D uncertain. Trimming shortened V by 6 bases and J by 5 bases, and 13 bases separated the two germline ends. CDR1 is MDHEN and CDR2 is SYDVKM in the germline V gene. The CDR3 consists of 13 residues. Based on the CDR3 plus reference TRBV28 and TRBJ1-1, the full variable domain is DVKVTQSSRYLVKRTGEKVFLECVQDMDHENMFWYRQDPGLGLRLIYFSYDVKMKEKGDIPEGYSVSREKKERFSLILESASTNQTSMYLCASSPSGVTEAFFGQGTRLTVV.

The CDR3 DNA is TGTGCCAGCTCACCAGGGACTGGGGAGACCCAGTACTTC. Encoded protein: CASSPGTGETQYF. The chain is built from TRBV18 and TRBJ2-5, with D maybe TRBD2 (6 bases). Trimming removed 2 bases at V and 5 bases at J, with 9 bases between. The CDR3 consists of 13 residues. Germline loops: CDR1 KGHSH, CDR2 LQKENI.

The rearrangement joins TRBV5-4 to TRBJ2-1; the match to TRBD2 covers 9 bases. This CDR3 is built from 15 residues. J was trimmed by 5 bases and V by 6 bases; bases with no gene match: 9. Germline lookup yields CDR1 SGHNT and CDR2 YYREEE (reference sequence). The CDR3 spells CASKGSGRTDNEQFF. The CDR3 nucleotides are TGTGCCAGCAAAGGTAGCGGGAGAACCGACAATGAGCAGTTCTTC.

This clone was counted a single time. The chain combines TRBV15 with TRBJ2-5, with D possibly matching TRBD2 (7 bases). V lost 7 bases and J lost 4, with 16 bases in between. The length of the CDR3 is 14 residues. CDR1 LNHNV and CDR2 YYDKDF come from the germline V gene (reference sequence). CDR3 coding DNA: TGTGCCACCACCCCTCGGGGGGCGGGAGAGACCCAGTACTTC. Amino acid sequence: CATTPRGAGETQYF.

The V and J genes are TRBV9 and TRBJ2-1; TRBD2 aligns across 9 bases. The CDR3 length is 15 residues. Germline values: CDR1 SGDLS, CDR2 YYNGEE. V shed 0 bases and J 10 bases; nucleotides not matched to a gene: 8. CDR3: CASSVASSGNREQFF. The CDR3 DNA reads TGTGCCAGCAGCGTAGCGTCTAGCGGGAATCGGGAGCAGTTCTTC. The full variable domain, with the rest looked up from reference TRBV9 and TRBJ2-1, is DSGVTQTPKHLITATGQRVTLRCSPRSGDLSVYWYQQSLDQGLQFLIQYYNGEERAKGNILERFSAQQFPDLHSELNLSSLELGDSALYFCASSVASSGNREQFFGPGTRLTVL.

The rearrangement joins TRBV5-1 to TRBJ2-5; TRBD2 agrees at 8 bases. V lost 4 bases and J lost 5; bases outside the gene matches: 7. The CDR3 extends over 14 amino acids. Germline V CDR1 and CDR2: SGHRS, YFSETQ. In DNA form, the CDR3 reads TGCGCCAGCAGCGCCGGGACTAGTTTCGAGACCCAGTACTTC. This codes for CASSAGTSFETQYF.

The chain links TRBV5-1 to TRBJ1-5; 7 nucleotides line up with TRBD1. The V gene end was trimmed by 0 bases and the J gene end by 6 bases; junction bases not matched to a gene: 0. The CDR3 is 13 amino acids. CDR1 and CDR2 (germline): SGHRS, YFSETQ. CDR3 sequence (DNA): TGCGCCAGCAGCTTGGACAGGGGTCAGCCCCAGCATTTT. Its translation is CASSLDRGQPQHF. The full variable domain, rest sourced from reference TRBV5-1 and TRBJ1-5, is KAGVTQTPRYLIKTRGQQVTLSCSPISGHRSVSWYQQTPGQGLQFLFEYFSETQRNKGNFPGRFSGRQFSNSRSEMNVSTLELGDSALYLCASSLDRGQPQHFGDGTRLSIL.

The chain carries TRBV6-1 and TRBJ2-1; D may be TRBD1 (6 bases). Germline V gene data show CDR1 as MNHNS and CDR2 as SASEGT. Deletions cut 5 bases from V and 9 bases from J, with 17 bases between. The CDR3 is 14 amino acids. CDR3 region: CASSSQDSLGEQFF. The DNA of the CDR3 is TGTGCCAGCAGTTCCCAGGACAGCCTCGGTGAGCAGTTCTTC.

The V and J genes are TRBV29-1 and TRBJ1-2, with TRBD1 as a possible D gene (5 bases). V lost 5 bases and J 7 bases, leaving 14 bases between the germline ends. Per the germline V gene, CDR1 is SQVTM and CDR2 is ANQGSEA. CDR3 length equals 12 residues. CDR3 DNA sequence: TGCAGCGTTAGTCGGGAAGGGGTTGGCTACACCTTC. Translated, it gives CSVSREGVGYTF.

The chain couples TRBV6-9 to TRBJ1-5, with 7 bases lining up with TRBD1. This CDR3 region has 14 residues. Looked up from germline, CDR1 is MNHGY and CDR2 is SVAAGI. The junction had 2 bases not matched to a gene; V was cut back by 4 bases and J by 2 bases. CDR3 sequence (DNA): TGTGCCAGCAGTTCCCAGGGGGGCAATCAGCCCCAGCATTTT. Protein: CASSSQGGNQPQHF.

The J gene is TRBJ1-1, the V gene TRBV11-2; tentatively, D is TRBD1 (5 bases). V lost 5 bases and J lost 5, with 18 bases in between. This CDR3 comprises 15 residues. CDR1 SGHAT and CDR2 FQNNGV come from the germline V gene. CDR3 region: CASSLERGALTEAFF. The CDR3 coding sequence is TGTGCCAGCAGCCTCGAGAGGGGAGCCCTGACTGAAGCTTTCTTT.

This rearrangement joins TRBV5-1 to TRBJ1-2, with a possible D match to TRBD1 (6 bases). V lost 4 bases and J 6 bases, leaving 19 bases between the germline ends. This CDR3 is 15 amino acids long. Germline CDR1 is SGHRS and CDR2 is YFSETQ. The CDR3 region has the DNA TGCGCCAGCAGCGTTGACAGGCCCGTACCCCATGGCTACACCTTC. Amino acid sequence: CASSVDRPVPHGYTF.

The chain joins TRBV18 to TRBJ2-7, with D possibly matching TRBD1 (7 bases). There are 16 residues in the CDR3. Germline V gene data show CDR1 as KGHSH and CDR2 as LQKENI. Trimming pared 4 bases from V and 0 bases from J, leaving 16 bases between. This CDR3 is CASSLMTGRNSYEQYF. Here the CDR3 DNA reads TGTGCCAGCTCACTAATGACAGGGAGGAACTCCTACGAGCAGTACTTC.

The CDR3 reads CASSLGATTGSGNTIYF. The CDR3 DNA follows: TGTGCCAGCAGCTTAGGTGCTACGACAGGGTCTGGAAACACCATATATTTT. The chain employs TRBV5-5 and TRBJ1-3; 7 nucleotides match TRBD1. Unmatched junction bases numbered 9, after V lost 2 bases and J lost 1 base. This CDR3 region has 17 residues. The germline gives CDR1 SGHKS, CDR2 YYEKEE (reference sequence).

This sequence joins TRBV10-2 and TRBJ2-3; 7 positions agree with TRBD2. The V gene end was trimmed by 8 bases and the J gene end by 4 bases; junction bases not matched to a gene: 12. This CDR3 has 15 residues. Germline V gives CDR1 WSHSY, CDR2 SAAADI. The CDR3 loop is CASGLRGGSPDTQYF. CDR3 sequence (DNA): TGCGCCAGCGGGCTACGGGGCGGGAGCCCAGATACGCAGTATTTT.

This chain joins TRBV6-6 and TRBJ1-2; 9 bases map to TRBD1. CDR1 is MNHNY, CDR2 SVGAGI, per germline (reference sequence). After removal of 4 bases from V and 0 bases from J, the junction contained 6 bases not matched to a gene. The CDR3 sequence is 16 residues long. The CDR3 sequence: CASSSRDRDANYGYTF. In DNA form, the CDR3 reads TGTGCCAGCAGTTCCCGGGACAGGGATGCTAACTATGGCTACACCTTC.